Listed below are T cell receptor beta chains from one sample, sequenced in a study of T cell responses to AZD1222 COVID-19 vaccine. Some clones are missing from TCRdb's copy, which holds only in-frame ones; the method was immunoSEQ multiplex PCR. Among approximately 150,000 clones listed, 85% to 95% were seen once. Sample: peripheral blood, taken on day 0 of AZD1222 vaccination. These receptors were taken from an adult in good health. The CDR3 runs from the conserved cysteine through the conserved F or W. Fields, in order: clone size, V gene, D gene, J gene, CDR3 DNA, CDR3 protein. The D gene is left open where the match is weak. Clone size is not always given. Where it is, it says once, few, many or a class for expanded clones.

-	TRBV27	TRBD1	TRBJ1-2	TGTGCCAGCAGTTCTCCGGGACAGGGCGATTATGGCTACACCTTC	CASSSPGQGDYGYTF
-	TRBV28	-	TRBJ2-1	TGTGCCAGCATCCCAGCGGGGACACCCTTGTACAATGAGCAGTTCTTC	CASIPAGTPLYNEQFF
-	TRBV19	-	TRBJ1-1	TGTGCCAGTAGTATGGGCGGGGACACTGAAGCTTTCTTT	CASSMGGDTEAFF
once	TRBV6-5	TRBD2	TRBJ2-1	TGTGCCAGCAGTCAGTGGACTAGCTCAGGGGAGCAGTTCTTC	CASSQWTSSGEQFF
-	TRBV27	-	TRBJ2-7	TGTGCCAGTAGTAACCGGCTGGGGGCAAACGAGCAGTACTTC	CASSNRLGANEQYF
-	TRBV6-2/TRBV6-3	-	TRBJ2-7	TGTGCCAGCAGTTCCTGGCCGGGGAGGGACACCTTCTCCTACGAGCAGTACTTC	CASSSWPGRDTFSYEQYF
-	TRBV7-9	-	TRBJ2-7	TGTGCCCCTAGGGGGAGCTCCTACGAGCAGTACTTC	CAPRGSSYEQYF
-	TRBV10-1	TRBD1	TRBJ1-1	TGCGCCGGACCTGCGGGACAGGGGGCCATCATGAACACTGAAGCTTTCTTT	CAGPAGQGAIMNTEAFF
-	TRBV5-6	-	TRBJ2-3	TGTGCCAGCAGCTCCGGACTACCCGGAACGCAGTATTTT	CASSSGLPGTQYF
-	TRBV6-2/TRBV6-3	-	TRBJ1-5	TGTGCCAGCAGTTACACCAGGGAATTCGAACAGCCCCAGCATTTT	CASSYTREFEQPQHF
-	TRBV3-1/TRBV3-2	-	TRBJ1-2	TGTGCCAGCAGCCGAAAAGAGAGGCACGCTGGGAGCTATGGCTACACCTTC	CASSRKERHAGSYGYTF
-	TRBV7-9	TRBD1	TRBJ2-7	TGTGCCAGCAGCCCATATGGGGGGACAGGGAATCGCTACGAGCAGTACTTC	CASSPYGGTGNRYEQYF
-	TRBV30	-	TRBJ1-4	TGTGCCTGGGCCTCCACCGGAGGGGAAAAACTGTTTTTT	CAWASTGGEKLFF
-	TRBV5-1	-	TRBJ2-6	TGCGCCAGCAGCTTGGCGGGCCCGGGCAGGGTTCAGTCTGGGGCCAACGTCCTGACTTTC	CASSLAGPGRVQSGANVLTF
-	TRBV19	-	TRBJ1-1	TGTGCCAGTAGTCCTCTTCTAGCGAACACTGAAGCTTTCTTT	CASSPLLANTEAFF
-	TRBV6-5	-	TRBJ1-2	TGTGCCAGCAGTTACTTACAGGGTAACGGCTACACCTTC	CASSYLQGNGYTF
-	TRBV3-1/TRBV3-2	-	TRBJ2-7	TGTGCCAGCAGCGCCCGGGGGGAGCAGTACTTC	CASSARGEQYF
-	TRBV6-5	TRBD1	TRBJ1-1	TGTGCCAGCAGCTTTACAGGGGCTCAAGCTTTCTTT	CASSFTGAQAFF
-	TRBV6-6	-	TRBJ2-2	TGTGCCAGCACCCGGGACCCCGGGGGCACCGGGGAGCTGTTTTTT	CASTRDPGGTGELFF
-	TRBV15	-	TRBJ1-1	TGTGCCACCAGCAGGGAACTGACAGTTCCCACTGAAGCTTTCTTT	CATSRELTVPTEAFF
-	TRBV30	-	TRBJ2-1	TGTGCCTGTTTCGGACAGTACAATGAGCAGTTCTTC	CACFGQYNEQFF
-	TRBV27	-	TRBJ2-3	TGTGCCAGCAGCACGGACAGGGACTACACAGATACGCAGTATTTT	CASSTDRDYTDTQYF
-	TRBV27	-	TRBJ2-7	TGTGCCAGCAGTTTTTCCTACCGACGGGGGAATAGAACCTACGAGCAGTACTTC	CASSFSYRRGNRTYEQYF
-	TRBV6-5	TRBD1	TRBJ2-7	TGTGCCAGCAGTTACCGGGACAGGGGGTACGAGCAGTACTTC	CASSYRDRGYEQYF
once	TRBV5-1	-	TRBJ1-1	TGCGCCAGCAGCTTCGGGGGTTTGAACACTGAAGCTTTCTTT	CASSFGGLNTEAFF
few	TRBV2	TRBD1	TRBJ1-6	TGTGCCAGCAGACCCCCCAGGGGGCTGGATTCACCCCTCCACTTT	CASRPPRGLDSPLHF
-	TRBV6-6	TRBD1	TRBJ2-7	TGTGCCAGCAGCCGGACAGGGCCTCATGGCGAGCAGTACTTC	CASSRTGPHGEQYF
-	TRBV6-4	-	TRBJ1-6	TGTGCCAGCAGTGAGGGGAATTCACCCCTCCACTTT	CASSEGNSPLHF
-	TRBV12-3/TRBV12-4	-	TRBJ1-1	TGTGCCAGCAGGGCCTATTCGAACACTGAAGCTTTCTTT	CASRAYSNTEAFF
-	TRBV10-1	TRBD1	TRBJ1-1	TGCGCCAGCAGTGAGGAAGGCAGGGGGGCTCGAAACACTGAAGCTTTCTTT	CASSEEGRGARNTEAFF
-	TRBV28	TRBD1	TRBJ2-1	TGTGCCAGCAGTTTGAGAGGGGGCTTCTACAATGAGCAGTTCTTC	CASSLRGGFYNEQFF
-	TRBV7-3	-	TRBJ2-6	TGTGCCAGCAGCCTGGGGTTTGGGGGCGAAGGGGCCAACGTCCTGACTTTC	CASSLGFGGEGANVLTF
-	TRBV7-9	-	TRBJ1-5	TGTGCCAGCAGCCCGACGGGGGACAACAATCAGCCCCAGCATTTT	CASSPTGDNNQPQHF
-	TRBV21-1	-	TRBJ2-2	TGTGCCAGCAGCGTAAGACTAGCGGGGAACACCGGGGAGCTGTTTTTT	CASSVRLAGNTGELFF
-	TRBV7-8	-	TRBJ2-1	TGTGCCAGCAGCCCAAACCCCAATGAGCAGTTCTTC	CASSPNPNEQFF
-	TRBV11-2	-	TRBJ1-1	TGTGCCAGCAGCTTACAGGGTCCGACCACTGAAGCTTTCTTT	CASSLQGPTTEAFF
-	TRBV12-5	TRBD2	TRBJ2-3	TGTGCTAGTGGTCCGAAGGGACTAGCGAGCACAGATACGCAGTATTTT	CASGPKGLASTDTQYF
-	TRBV7-2	-	TRBJ2-7	TGTGCCAGCAGCCCGGCGGCCTCAACTAACTACGAGCAGTACTTC	CASSPAASTNYEQYF
once	TRBV5-6	TRBD2	TRBJ2-1	TGTGCCAGCACCCCGTCTCCTAGCGGCAATGAGCAGTTCTTC	CASTPSPSGNEQFF
-	TRBV4-1	-	TRBJ2-3	TGCGCCAGCAGCCAAGAAGGGGGGGCCCAACCGGGAGATACGCAGTATTTT	CASSQEGGAQPGDTQYF
once	TRBV19	-	TRBJ2-7	TGTGCCAGTAGTTCTGGCTCGGGTGGACCCTGGGAGCAGTACTTC	CASSSGSGGPWEQYF
-	TRBV12-5	-	TRBJ1-1	TGTGCTAGTGGTTTGGTAGTGGGGCCTGGCACTGAAGCTTTCTTT	CASGLVVGPGTEAFF
-	TRBV15	-	TRBJ1-1	TGTGCCACCAGCAGAGGAGGGGTGGTGAACACTGAAGCTTTCTTT	CATSRGGVVNTEAFF
-	TRBV6-2/TRBV6-3	-	TRBJ2-3	TGTGCCAGCAGTTACAGCGGTCGCACAGATACGCAGTATTTT	CASSYSGRTDTQYF
-	TRBV19	-	TRBJ1-5	TGTGCCAGTAGTATCCTGGGGGCGGGTAATCAGCCCCAGCATTTT	CASSILGAGNQPQHF
-	TRBV2	-	TRBJ2-2	TGTGCCAGCAGTGGTACGGCAGGACGGGCCGGGGAGCTGTTTTTT	CASSGTAGRAGELFF
-	TRBV29-1	-	TRBJ2-1	TGCAGCGTTCGGGAGACCACCTACAATGAGCAGTTCTTC	CSVRETTYNEQFF
-	TRBV19	-	TRBJ2-7	TGTGCCAGTAGCCAGGGTGCGTCCTACGAGCAGTACTTC	CASSQGASYEQYF
-	TRBV5-4	TRBD1	TRBJ1-1	TGTGCCAGCAGACGACAACAGGGGGCAGCTGAAGCTTTCTTT	CASRRQQGAAEAFF
-	TRBV11-1	TRBD1	TRBJ2-7	TGTGCCAGCAGCGCGGGACAGGGGAGCCACGAGCAGTACTTC	CASSAGQGSHEQYF
-	TRBV5-1	-	TRBJ2-7	TGCGCCAGCAGCTTGAGCACCGACCCCCGGTACGGCGAGCAGTACTTC	CASSLSTDPRYGEQYF
-	TRBV21-1	-	TRBJ1-2	TGTGCCAGCCGCCAAGTCTTACAAGGAAAACCCGGTGGCTACACCTTC	CASRQVLQGKPGGYTF
-	TRBV12-3/TRBV12-4	-	TRBJ1-1	TGTGCCAGCAGTTTAGCCCCCCCTCGGAGTTTCTTT	CASSLAPPRSFF
-	TRBV9	-	TRBJ1-2	TGTGCCAGCAGCGGGACAGCTAGTAACTATGGCTACACCTTC	CASSGTASNYGYTF
-	TRBV5-1	TRBD1	TRBJ2-7	TGCGCCAGCAGCGTAACCGGGACAGGGGCCTACGAGCAGTACTTC	CASSVTGTGAYEQYF